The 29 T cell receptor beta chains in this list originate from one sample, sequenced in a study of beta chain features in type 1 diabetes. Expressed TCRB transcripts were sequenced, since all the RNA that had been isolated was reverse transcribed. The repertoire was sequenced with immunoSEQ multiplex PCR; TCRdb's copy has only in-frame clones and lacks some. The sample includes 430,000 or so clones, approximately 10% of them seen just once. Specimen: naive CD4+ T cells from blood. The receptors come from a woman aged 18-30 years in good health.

This CDR3 is CASSKTGGEKLFF. The DNA of the CDR3 is TGTGCCAGCAGTAAAACAGGGGGAGAAAAACTGTTTTTT. The chain has TRBV6-5 and TRBJ1-4; 8 bases are a match to TRBD1. The length of the CDR3 is 13 residues. The V segment lost 5 bases and the J segment 8 bases; nucleotides outside the gene matches: 4. Germline CDR1 and CDR2: MNHEY and SVGAGI.

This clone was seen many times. The DNA of the CDR3 is TGCAGCGTCAGGGTTGGGGCCTACGAGCAGTACGTC. Translation gives CSVRVGAYEQYV. The chain carries TRBV29-1 and TRBJ2-7, with D possibly TRBD1 on 5 matching bases. CDR1 and CDR2 from the germline V gene are SQVTM and ANQGSEA. The CDR3 length is 12 residues. The V gene lost 6 bases and the J gene lost 2 bases, with 11 bases spanning the gap.

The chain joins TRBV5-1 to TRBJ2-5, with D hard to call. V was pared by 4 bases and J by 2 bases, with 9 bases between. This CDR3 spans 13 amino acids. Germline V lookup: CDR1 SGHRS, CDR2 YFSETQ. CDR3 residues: CASSPPAQETQYF. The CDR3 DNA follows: TGCGCCAGCAGCCCTCCGGCACAAGAGACCCAGTACTTC.

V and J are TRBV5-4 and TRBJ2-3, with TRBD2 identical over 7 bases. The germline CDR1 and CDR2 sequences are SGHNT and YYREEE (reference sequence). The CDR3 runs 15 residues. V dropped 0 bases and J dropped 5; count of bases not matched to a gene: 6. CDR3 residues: CASSLGGRAGDTQYF. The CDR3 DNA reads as TGTGCCAGCAGCTTGGGAGGGAGGGCAGGAGATACGCAGTATTTT.

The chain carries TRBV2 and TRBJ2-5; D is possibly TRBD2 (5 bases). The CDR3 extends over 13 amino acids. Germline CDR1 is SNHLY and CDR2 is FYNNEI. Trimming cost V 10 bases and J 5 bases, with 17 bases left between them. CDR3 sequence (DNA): TGTGCCAACCCGGACGGGGTGGGGGAGACCCAGTACTTC. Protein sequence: CANPDGVGETQYF.

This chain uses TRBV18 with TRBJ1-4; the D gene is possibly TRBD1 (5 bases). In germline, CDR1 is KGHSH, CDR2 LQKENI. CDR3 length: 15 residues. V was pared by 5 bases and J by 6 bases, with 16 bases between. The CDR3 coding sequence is TGTGCCAGCTCATCTTCAGGGAGTGGTGATGAAAAACTGTTTTTT. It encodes CASSSSGSGDEKLFF.

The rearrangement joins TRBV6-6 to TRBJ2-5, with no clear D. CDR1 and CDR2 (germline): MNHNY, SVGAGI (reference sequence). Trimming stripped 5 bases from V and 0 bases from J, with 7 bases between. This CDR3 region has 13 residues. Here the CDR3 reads CASSPRHQETQYF. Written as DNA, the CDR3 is TGTGCCAGCAGTCCCCGGCACCAAGAGACCCAGTACTTC.

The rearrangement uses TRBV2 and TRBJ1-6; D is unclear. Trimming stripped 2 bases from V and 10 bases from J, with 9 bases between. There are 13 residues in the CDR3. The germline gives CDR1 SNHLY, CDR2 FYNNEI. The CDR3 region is CASSEQARSPLHF. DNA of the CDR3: TGTGCCAGCAGTGAACAGGCTCGGTCACCCCTCCACTTT.

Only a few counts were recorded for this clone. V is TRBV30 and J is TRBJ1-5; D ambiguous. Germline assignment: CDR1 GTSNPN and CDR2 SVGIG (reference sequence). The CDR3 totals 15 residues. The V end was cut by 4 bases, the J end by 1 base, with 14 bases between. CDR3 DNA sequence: TGTGCCTGGAATTTGGGCTATATGAGCAATCAGCCCCAGCATTTT. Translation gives CAWNLGYMSNQPQHF.

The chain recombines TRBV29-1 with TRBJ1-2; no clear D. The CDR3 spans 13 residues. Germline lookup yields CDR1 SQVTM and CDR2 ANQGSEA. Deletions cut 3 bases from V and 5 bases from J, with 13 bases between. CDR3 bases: TGCAGCGTTGATTCGGGCAGGACTTATGGCTACACCTTC. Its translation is CSVDSGRTYGYTF.

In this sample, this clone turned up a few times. The DNA for the CDR3 is TGCAGCGTTGAATCAGGTGGGGCTTTCTTT. It is translated as CSVESGGAFF. The chain carries TRBV29-1 and TRBJ1-1; D is uncertain. The CDR3 consists of 10 residues. Trimming cost V 2 bases and J 11 bases, with 9 bases left between them. CDR1 SQVTM and CDR2 ANQGSEA come from the germline V gene.

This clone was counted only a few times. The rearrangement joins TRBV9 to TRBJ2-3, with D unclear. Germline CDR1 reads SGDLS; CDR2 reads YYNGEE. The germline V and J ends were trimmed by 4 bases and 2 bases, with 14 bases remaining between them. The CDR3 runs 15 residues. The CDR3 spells CASSFDNPATDTQYF. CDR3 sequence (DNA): TGTGCCAGCAGCTTTGACAATCCCGCCACAGATACGCAGTATTTT.

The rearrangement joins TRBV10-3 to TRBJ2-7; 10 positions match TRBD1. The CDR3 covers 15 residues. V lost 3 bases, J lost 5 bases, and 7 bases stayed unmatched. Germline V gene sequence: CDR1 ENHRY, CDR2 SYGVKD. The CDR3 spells CAISDPRQGANEQYV. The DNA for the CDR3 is TGTGCCATCAGTGACCCCCGACAGGGGGCTAACGAGCAGTACGTC.

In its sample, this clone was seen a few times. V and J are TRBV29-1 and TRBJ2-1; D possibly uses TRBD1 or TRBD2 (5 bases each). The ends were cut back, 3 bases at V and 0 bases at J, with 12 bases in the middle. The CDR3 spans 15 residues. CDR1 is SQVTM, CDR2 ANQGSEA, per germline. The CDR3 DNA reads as TGCAGCGTTGAGAATGGGGGACCCTCCTACAATGAGCAGTTCTTC. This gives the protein CSVENGGPSYNEQFF.

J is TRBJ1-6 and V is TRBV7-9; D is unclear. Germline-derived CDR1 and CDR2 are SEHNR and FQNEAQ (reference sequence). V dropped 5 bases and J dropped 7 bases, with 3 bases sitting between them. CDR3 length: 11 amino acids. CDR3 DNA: TGTGCCAGCAGCATAAATTCACCCCTCCACTTT. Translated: CASSINSPLHF.

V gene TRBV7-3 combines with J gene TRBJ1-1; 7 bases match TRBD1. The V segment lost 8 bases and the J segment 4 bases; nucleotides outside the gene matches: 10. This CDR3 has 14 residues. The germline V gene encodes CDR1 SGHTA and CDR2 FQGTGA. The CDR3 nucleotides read TGTGCCAGCGGAACAGGGGCCGGGACCACTGAAGCTTTCTTT. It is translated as CASGTGAGTTEAFF.

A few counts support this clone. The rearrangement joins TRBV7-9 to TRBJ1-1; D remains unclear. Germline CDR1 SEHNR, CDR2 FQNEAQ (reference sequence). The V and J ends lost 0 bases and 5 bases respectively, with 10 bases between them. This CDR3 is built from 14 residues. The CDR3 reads CASSLAMDGTEAFF. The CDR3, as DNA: TGTGCCAGCAGCTTAGCGATGGACGGGACTGAAGCTTTCTTT.

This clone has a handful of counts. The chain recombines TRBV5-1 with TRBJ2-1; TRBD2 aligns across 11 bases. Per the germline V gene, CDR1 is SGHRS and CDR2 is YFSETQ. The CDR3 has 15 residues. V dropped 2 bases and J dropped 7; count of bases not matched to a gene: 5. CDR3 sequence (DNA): TGCGCCAGCAGCTTACTAGCGGGAGTTGTGAATGAGCAGTTCTTC. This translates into CASSLLAGVVNEQFF.

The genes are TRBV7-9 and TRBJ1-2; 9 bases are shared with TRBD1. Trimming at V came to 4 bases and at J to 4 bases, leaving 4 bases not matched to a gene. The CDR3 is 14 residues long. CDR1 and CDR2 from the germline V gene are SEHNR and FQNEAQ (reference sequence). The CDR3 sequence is CASSYGTGIYGYTF. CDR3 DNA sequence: TGTGCCAGCAGCTACGGGACAGGGATCTATGGCTACACCTTC.

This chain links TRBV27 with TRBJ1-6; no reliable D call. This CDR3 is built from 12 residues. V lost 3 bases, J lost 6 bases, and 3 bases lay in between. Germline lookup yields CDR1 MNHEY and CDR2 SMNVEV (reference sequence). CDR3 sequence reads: CASSFSNSPLHF. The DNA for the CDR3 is TGTGCCAGCAGTTTCAGTAATTCACCCCTCCACTTT.

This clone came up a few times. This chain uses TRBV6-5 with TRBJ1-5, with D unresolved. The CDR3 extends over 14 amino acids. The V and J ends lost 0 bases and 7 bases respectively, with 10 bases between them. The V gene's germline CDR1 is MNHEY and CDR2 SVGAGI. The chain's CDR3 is CASSYSAEGQPQHF. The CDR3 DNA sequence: TGTGCCAGCAGTTACTCAGCCGAGGGACAGCCCCAGCATTTT.

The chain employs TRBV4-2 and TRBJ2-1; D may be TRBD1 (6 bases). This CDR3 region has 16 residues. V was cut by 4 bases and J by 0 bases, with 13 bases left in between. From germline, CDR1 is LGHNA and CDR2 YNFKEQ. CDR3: CASSPQEGGSYNEQFF. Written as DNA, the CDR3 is TGTGCCAGCAGCCCCCAGGAAGGGGGCTCCTACAATGAGCAGTTCTTC.

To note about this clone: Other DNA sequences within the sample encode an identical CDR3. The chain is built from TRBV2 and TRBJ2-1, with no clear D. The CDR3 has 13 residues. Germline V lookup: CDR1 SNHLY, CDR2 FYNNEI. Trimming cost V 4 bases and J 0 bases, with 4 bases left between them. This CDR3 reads CASSGRSYNEQFF. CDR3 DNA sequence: TGTGCCAGCAGTGGCCGCTCCTACAATGAGCAGTTCTTC.

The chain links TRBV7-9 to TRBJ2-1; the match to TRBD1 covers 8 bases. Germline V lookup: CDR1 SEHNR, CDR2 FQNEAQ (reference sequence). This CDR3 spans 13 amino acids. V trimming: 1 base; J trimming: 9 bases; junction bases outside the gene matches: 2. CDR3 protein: CASSLDRGAEQFF. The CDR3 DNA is TGTGCCAGCAGCTTAGACAGGGGGGCTGAGCAGTTCTTC.

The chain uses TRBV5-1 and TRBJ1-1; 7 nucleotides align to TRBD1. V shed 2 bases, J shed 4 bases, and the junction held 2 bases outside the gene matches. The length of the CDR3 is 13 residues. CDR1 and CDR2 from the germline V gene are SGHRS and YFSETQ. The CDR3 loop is CASSLQGFTEAFF. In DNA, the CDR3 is TGCGCCAGCAGCTTACAGGGGTTCACTGAAGCTTTCTTT.

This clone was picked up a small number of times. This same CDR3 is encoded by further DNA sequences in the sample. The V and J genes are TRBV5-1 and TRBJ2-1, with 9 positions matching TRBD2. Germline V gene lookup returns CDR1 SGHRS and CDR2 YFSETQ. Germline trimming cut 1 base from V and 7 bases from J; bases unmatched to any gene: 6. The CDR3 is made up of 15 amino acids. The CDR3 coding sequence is TGCGCCAGCAGCTTGTTAGCGGGGGAGTATAATGAGCAGTTCTTC. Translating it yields CASSLLAGEYNEQFF.

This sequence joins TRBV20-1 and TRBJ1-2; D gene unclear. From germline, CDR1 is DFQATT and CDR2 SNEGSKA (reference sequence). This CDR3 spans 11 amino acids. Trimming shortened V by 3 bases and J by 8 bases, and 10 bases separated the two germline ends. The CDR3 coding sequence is TGCAGTGCTAGCAGTCTTAGAGGCTACACCTTC. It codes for CSASSLRGYTF.

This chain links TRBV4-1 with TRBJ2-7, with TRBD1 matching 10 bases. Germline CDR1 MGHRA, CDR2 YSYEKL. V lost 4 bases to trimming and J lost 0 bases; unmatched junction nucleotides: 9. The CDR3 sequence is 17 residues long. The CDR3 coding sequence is TGCGCCAGCAGCCGTCAATCCGGGACAGGGGACTCCTACGAGCAGTACTTC. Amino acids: CASSRQSGTGDSYEQYF.

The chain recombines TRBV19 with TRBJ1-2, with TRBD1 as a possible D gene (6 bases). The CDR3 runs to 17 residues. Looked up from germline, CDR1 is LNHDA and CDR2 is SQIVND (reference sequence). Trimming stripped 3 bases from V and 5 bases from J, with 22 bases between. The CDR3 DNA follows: TGTGCCAGTAGTATGTCGATGGGGGCTCAGGTTTCTTATGGCTACACCTTC. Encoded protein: CASSMSMGAQVSYGYTF.